The 4 T cell receptor beta chains in this list originate from one sample, sequenced in a study of cytomegalovirus exposure and HLA in healthy donors. TCRdb's copy holds only in-frame clones and misses some; the assay was immunoSEQ multiplex PCR. The sample lists roughly 150,000 clones; 85% to 90% were seen once. Sequenced input: PBMCs. These receptors were collected from a woman between 18 and 30 years old in good health and CMV-seropositive.

This clone was seen a handful of times. The V gene is TRBV19, the J gene TRBJ2-2; D gene unclear. The V gene's germline CDR1 is LNHDA and CDR2 SQIVND (reference sequence). CDR3 length: 11 residues. V dropped 6 bases and J dropped 5 bases, with 4 bases sitting between them. DNA of the CDR3: TGTGCCAGTAGCCCTACCGGGGAGCTGTTTTTT. Its protein product is CASSPTGELFF. Using reference TRBV19 and TRBJ2-2 for the parts outside the CDR3, the full variable domain is DGGITQSPKYLFRKEGQNVTLSCEQNLNHDAMYWYRQDPGQGLRLIYYSQIVNDFQKGDIAEGYSVSREKKESFPLTVTSAQKNPTAFYLCASSPTGELFFGEGSRLTVL.

The V gene is TRBV7-9, the J gene TRBJ2-7, with unresolved D. The CDR3 totals 13 residues. The germline CDR1 and CDR2 sequences are SEHNR and FQNEAQ (reference sequence). The V gene lost 1 base and the J gene lost 4 bases, with 8 bases spanning the gap. Here the CDR3 reads CASSLGSLYEQYF. Here the CDR3 DNA reads TGTGCCAGCAGCTTAGGTAGCTTGTACGAGCAGTACTTC.

Only one count was recorded for this clone. The chain carries TRBV29-1 and TRBJ2-1; TRBD2 matches at 12 bases. CDR1 is SQVTM and CDR2 is ANQGSEA in the germline V gene. V trimming: 7 bases; J trimming: 16 bases; junction bases outside the gene matches: 14. The CDR3 sequence is 13 residues long. In DNA, the CDR3 is TGCAGCGCCGAAGGGCTAGCGGGGGGGCTTCGATTCTTC. This encodes CSAEGLAGGLRFF.

V usage is TRBV10-3 and J usage is TRBJ2-7; D might be TRBD2 (8 bases). V was clipped by 4 bases and J by 3 bases, with 34 bases between them. The CDR3 has 21 residues. Germline V gives CDR1 ENHRY, CDR2 SYGVKD. The CDR3 coding sequence is TGTGCCATCAGTGGCTACCGGGACAGCGAGCGGGAGCCCAATCCGATCTACGAGCAGTACTTC. Protein: CAISGYRDSEREPNPIYEQYF.